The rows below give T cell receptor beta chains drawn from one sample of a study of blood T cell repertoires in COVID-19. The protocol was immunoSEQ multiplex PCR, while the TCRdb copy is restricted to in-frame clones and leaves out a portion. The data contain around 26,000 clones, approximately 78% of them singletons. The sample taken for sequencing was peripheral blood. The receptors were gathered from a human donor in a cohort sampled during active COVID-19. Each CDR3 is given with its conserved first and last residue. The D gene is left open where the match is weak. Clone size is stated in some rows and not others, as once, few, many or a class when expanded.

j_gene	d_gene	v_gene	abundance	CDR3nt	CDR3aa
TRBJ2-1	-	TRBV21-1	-	TGTGCCAGCAGCAATGGTCTAGCGGGAGGGCCCTACAATGAGCAGTTCTTC	CASSNGLAGGPYNEQFF
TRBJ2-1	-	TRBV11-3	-	TGTGCCAGCAGCTTAGGTAATAGCGGCTACAATGAGCAGTTCTTC	CASSLGNSGYNEQFF
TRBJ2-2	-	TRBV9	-	TGTGCCAGCACTCCTAGTGTATCCACCGGGGAGCTGTTTTTT	CASTPSVSTGELFF
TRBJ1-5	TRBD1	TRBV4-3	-	TGCGCCAGCAGCCAAGAGGTTAACAGGGGGCGAATTGTCCAGCCCCAGCATTTT	CASSQEVNRGRIVQPQHF
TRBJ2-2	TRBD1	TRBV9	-	TGTGCCAGCAGCCCAGGGGGCACCGGGGAGCTGTTTTTT	CASSPGGTGELFF
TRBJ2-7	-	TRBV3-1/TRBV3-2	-	TGTGCCAGCAGCCGAAAGGCGGGCTACGAGCAGTACTTC	CASSRKAGYEQYF
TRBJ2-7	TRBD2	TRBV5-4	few	TGTGCCAGCAGCTTTAAATTAGCGGGATCATACGAGCAGTACTTC	CASSFKLAGSYEQYF
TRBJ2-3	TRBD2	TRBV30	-	TGTGCCTGGAGGGCTCCGGGACTAGCGGGAGGGGGAGCTAGCACAGATACGCAGTATTTT	CAWRAPGLAGGGASTDTQYF
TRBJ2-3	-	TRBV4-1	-	TGCGCCAGCAGCCAACTGGGGGCCATATCAGATACGCAGTATTTT	CASSQLGAISDTQYF
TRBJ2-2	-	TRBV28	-	TGTGCCAGCGGAGGGTGGGACTCCCCGAACACCGGGGAGCTGTTTTTT	CASGGWDSPNTGELFF
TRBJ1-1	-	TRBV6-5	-	TGTGCCAGCAGTTACTTGTCCACAGGCGAAAACACTGAAGCTTTCTTT	CASSYLSTGENTEAFF
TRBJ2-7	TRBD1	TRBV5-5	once	TGTGCCAGCAGCTTGGATGACAGGGCGACCTACGAGCAGTACTTC	CASSLDDRATYEQYF
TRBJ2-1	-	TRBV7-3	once	TGTGCCAGCAGCTTAACATTGGGGGGATACAATGAGCAGTTCTTC	CASSLTLGGYNEQFF
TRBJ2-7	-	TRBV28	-	TGTGCCAGCAGTTTTTCGTACTACGAGCAGTACTTC	CASSFSYYEQYF
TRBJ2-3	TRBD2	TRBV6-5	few	TGTGCCAGCAGTTATCGGGGGGGGCATCGAGCAGATACGCAGTATTTT	CASSYRGGHRADTQYF
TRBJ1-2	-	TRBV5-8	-	TGTGCCAGCAGCTTACTATCAGGGGCGGCTGGCTACACCTTC	CASSLLSGAAGYTF
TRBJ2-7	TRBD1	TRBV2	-	TGTGCCAGCATTTTCGCCCAGGGGGCGCTCGGCGAGCAGTACTTC	CASIFAQGALGEQYF
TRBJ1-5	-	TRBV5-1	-	TGCGCCAGCAGCTTGGGGGCCCAGGGCCAGCCCCAGCATTTT	CASSLGAQGQPQHF
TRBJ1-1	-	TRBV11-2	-	TGTGCCAGCAGCATACTACTGACTCCACTTAACACTGAAGCTTTCTTT	CASSILLTPLNTEAFF
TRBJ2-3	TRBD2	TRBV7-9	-	TGTGCCAGCAGCACTAGGGCGGGAGAGGGCACAGATACGCAGTATTTT	CASSTRAGEGTDTQYF
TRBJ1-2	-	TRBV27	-	TGTGCCAGCAGTTTAGTCTCTAGGGGTGGAGGCTACACCTTC	CASSLVSRGGGYTF
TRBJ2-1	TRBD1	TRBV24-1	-	TGTGCCACCAGTGATGCGAGGACAGGGGGCTTAGGGGGCAATGAGCAGTTCTTC	CATSDARTGGLGGNEQFF
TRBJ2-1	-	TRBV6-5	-	TGTGCCACCTCGGACAGTAGATACAATGAGCAGTTCTTC	CATSDSRYNEQFF
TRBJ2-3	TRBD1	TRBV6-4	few	TGTGCCAGCAGTACAGGGGGCGGGGCAGATACGCAGTATTTT	CASSTGGGADTQYF
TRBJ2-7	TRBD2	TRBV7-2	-	TGTGCCAGCAGCAGAGGGAATCTAGCGGGGTCATACGAGCAGTACTTC	CASSRGNLAGSYEQYF
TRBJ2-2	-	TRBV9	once	TGTGCCAGCAGCGTGACTCTGAACACCGGGGAGCTGTTTTTT	CASSVTLNTGELFF